The 17 T cell receptor beta chains given below trace back to one sample, sequenced in a study of beta chain features in type 1 diabetes. General study results and limits: Across all four CD4+ subsets, people with type 1 diabetes showed modestly shorter TCRB CDR3s.

Expressed TCRB transcripts were sequenced because the isolated RNA had all been reverse transcribed beforehand. This table comes from immunoSEQ multiplex PCR, and its TCRdb copy is limited to in-frame clones, with some not included. The sample has some 640,000 clones, around 15% seen once. Antigens of these TCRs are unknown. Source material: naive CD4+ T cells from blood. All receptors derive from a man younger than 35 with type 1 diabetes.

This clone was counted a few times. The chain combines TRBV4-3 with TRBJ2-7; possible D gene TRBD2, 6 bases. Deletions cut 0 bases from V and 3 bases from J, with 15 bases between. The CDR3 contains 16 residues. Germline CDR1 LGHNA, CDR2 YSLEER. The CDR3 sequence: CASSQDRGLVFYEQYF. CDR3 bases: TGCGCCAGCAGCCAAGATCGGGGGTTAGTATTCTACGAGCAGTACTTC.

In this sample, this clone turned up a few times. This chain links TRBV7-3 with TRBJ2-3, with a tentative D call TRBD2 (6 bases). The V gene's germline CDR1 is SGHTA and CDR2 FQGTGA. The germline V and J ends were trimmed by 5 bases and 4 bases, with 19 bases remaining between them. This CDR3 has 16 residues. This CDR3 is CASSPLSGGVADTQYF. Written as DNA, the CDR3 is TGTGCCAGCAGCCCCCTCTCCGGAGGGGTAGCAGATACGCAGTATTTT.

This clone was counted only a few times. The genes are TRBV6-5 and TRBJ2-3; D unclear. V lost 6 bases and J lost 2, with 3 bases in between. The germline V gene has CDR1 MNHEY and CDR2 SVGAGI. The CDR3 has 11 residues. The DNA of the CDR3 is TGTGCCAGCAGAACCACAGATACGCAGTATTTT. Protein sequence: CASRTTDTQYF.

This chain joins TRBV2 and TRBJ1-2; D call uncertain. Germline V gene sequence: CDR1 SNHLY, CDR2 FYNNEI. The CDR3 length is 14 residues. Between the trimmed V and J ends, which lost 5 bases and 4 bases, there was a span of 14 bases. CDR3 DNA: TGTGCCAGCAGTACCGCGGGCACCTCCTATGGCTACACCTTC. It codes for CASSTAGTSYGYTF.

This clone was seen more than once but under ten times. V gene TRBV19 combines with J gene TRBJ2-5; TRBD2 matches at 9 bases. There are 14 residues in the CDR3. Germline trimming cut 6 bases from V and 7 bases from J; bases unmatched to any gene: 9. CDR1 is LNHDA, CDR2 SQIVND, per germline (reference sequence). The CDR3 DNA reads TGTGCCAGTAGGAGGACTAGCGCGGCCGGGACCCAGTACTTC. Amino acids: CASRRTSAAGTQYF.

The V and J genes are TRBV9 and TRBJ2-5, with 13 bases fitting TRBD2. Unmatched junction bases numbered 6, after V lost 3 bases and J lost 4 bases. The CDR3 is 16 amino acids. Looked up from germline, CDR1 is SGDLS and CDR2 is YYNGEE. CDR3 nucleotides: TGTGCCAGCAGCGGGACTAGCGGGAGTTCGATAGAGACCCAGTACTTC. This gives the protein CASSGTSGSSIETQYF.

This clone came up a few times. The chain joins TRBV9 to TRBJ2-5; TRBD2 matches at 10 bases. V dropped 0 bases and J dropped 5; count of bases not matched to a gene: 4. CDR1 and CDR2 from the germline V gene are SGDLS and YYNGEE. The CDR3 length is 15 residues. CDR3: CASSVVSGGLETQYF. In DNA, the CDR3 is TGTGCCAGCAGCGTAGTTAGCGGGGGGTTGGAGACCCAGTACTTC.

This clone was counted a few times. The V and J genes are TRBV5-1 and TRBJ2-2; D is unresolved. The CDR3 spans 14 residues. CDR1 is SGHRS, CDR2 YFSETQ, per germline. Trimming removed 0 bases from V and 7 bases from J, with 10 bases in between. This CDR3 is CASSLVDTGGELFF. The CDR3 bases are TGCGCCAGCAGCTTGGTTGATACCGGCGGGGAGCTGTTTTTT.

This clone was observed a single time. The V call is TRBV6-6, the J call TRBJ2-3; 9 bases agree with TRBD2. Per germline, CDR1 MNHNY and CDR2 SVGAGI (reference sequence). The CDR3 extends over 15 amino acids. V was clipped by 6 bases and J by 2 bases; unmatched bases: 6. The CDR3 here is CASRIRLAVTDTQYF. In DNA, the CDR3 is TGTGCCAGCAGAATTAGACTAGCGGTCACAGATACGCAGTATTTT.

The chain uses TRBV4-3 and TRBJ1-4, with 7 bases that match TRBD1. The trim removed 0 bases at V and 4 bases at J, leaving 5 bases unmatched. Germline V gene data show CDR1 as LGHNA and CDR2 as YSLEER. The CDR3 covers 16 residues. The CDR3 DNA sequence: TGCGCCAGCAGCCAAGAAGCGCGACAGGGTAATGAAAAACTGTTTTTT. Encoded protein: CASSQEARQGNEKLFF.

The chain joins TRBV30 to TRBJ2-1; D may match TRBD1 or TRBD2 (5 bases each). Germline V gene data show CDR1 as GTSNPN and CDR2 as SVGIG (reference sequence). The CDR3 is made up of 13 amino acids. V gave up 1 base and J gave up 12 bases, with 16 bases separating them. The CDR3 DNA is TGTGCCTGGAGTGAAGTTGACCCGGGGCCGCAGTTCTTC. It is translated as CAWSEVDPGPQFF.

This clone has a handful of counts. V and J are TRBV28 and TRBJ1-5, with TRBD1 as a possible D gene (5 bases). The CDR3 totals 15 residues. Between the trimmed V and J ends, which lost 11 bases and 0 bases, there was a span of 17 bases. The V gene's germline CDR1 is MDHEN and CDR2 SYDVKM. CDR3 protein: CASASGLLSNQPQHF. CDR3 sequence (DNA): TGTGCCTCAGCTTCGGGACTGCTTAGCAATCAGCCCCAGCATTTT.

With respect to this clone: This sample also contains other DNA sequences that code for the same CDR3. The rearrangement uses TRBV30 and TRBJ2-3, with D unclear. CDR3 length: 11 amino acids. V lost 1 base and J lost 5, with 4 bases in between. Per germline, CDR1 GTSNPN and CDR2 SVGIG (reference sequence). CDR3 sequence: CAWSGGDTQYF. The DNA of the CDR3 is TGTGCCTGGAGTGGAGGAGATACGCAGTATTTT.

This clone was picked up a small number of times. This chain uses TRBV10-3 with TRBJ2-7; 9 nucleotides line up with TRBD2. Germline assignment: CDR1 ENHRY and CDR2 SYGVKD. This CDR3 has 15 residues. V trimming: 4 bases; J trimming: 0 bases; junction bases outside the gene matches: 4. The CDR3 region is CAISALAGISYEQYF. As DNA, the CDR3 is TGTGCCATCAGTGCCCTAGCGGGGATCTCCTACGAGCAGTACTTC.

This chain uses TRBV6-5 with TRBJ2-4; D is possibly TRBD1 or TRBD2 (5 bases each). Trimming cost V 4 bases and J 0 bases, with 13 bases left between them. CDR1 MNHEY and CDR2 SVGAGI come from the germline V gene. This CDR3 is 16 amino acids long. CDR3 DNA: TGTGCCAGCAGTTTCGACTGGGACGTAGCCAAAAACATTCAGTACTTC. Translating it yields CASSFDWDVAKNIQYF.

Only a few counts were recorded for this clone. This sequence joins TRBV29-1 and TRBJ2-1, with D possibly matching TRBD1 (6 bases). The CDR3 is 15 amino acids. V was clipped by 4 bases and J by 6 bases, with 19 bases between them. Germline loops: CDR1 SQVTM, CDR2 ANQGSEA. The CDR3 region has the DNA TGCAGCGTTGCCCGGAAACTAACAGGGATCAATGAGCAGTTCTTC. Amino acid sequence: CSVARKLTGINEQFF.

This clone was seen a handful of times. This chain links TRBV27 with TRBJ2-7; 9 bases line up with TRBD1. This CDR3 region has 14 residues. Per the germline V gene, CDR1 is MNHEY and CDR2 is SMNVEV (reference sequence). V lost 5 bases, J lost 6 bases, and 8 bases stayed unmatched. In DNA, the CDR3 is TGTGCCAGCAGTCAACTACAGGGGGCGGGCGAGCAGTACTTC. It translates to CASSQLQGAGEQYF.